This T cell receptor beta chain was recorded in a study of a mutant IDH1 vaccine in newly diagnosed glioma. Germline V gene lookup returns CDR1 SGHTA and CDR2 FQGTGA. The CDR3 consists of 17 residues. The junction had 12 bases not matched to a gene; V was cut back by 4 bases and J by 5 bases. Time point noted: week 23, last vaccination. Each vaccine dose was 300 ug of mutant IDH1 20-mer peptide, with topical imiquimod. Produced via immunoSEQ multiplex PCR; TCRdb's table is partial and in-frame only. The sample has tens of thousands of clones, 85% to 90% seen once; the top ten hold about 1.5%. Worth noting for this clone: Its specificity is not known.

This chain connects TRBV7-3 to TRBJ2-2; TRBD1 matches 8 bases. The TCR originated in a man aged 40-50 years with glioma. Sequenced here: PBMCs, sampled from a glioma patient whose treatment included an IDH1 peptide vaccine. The DNA of the CDR3 is TGTGCCAGCAGCTCCCACCCGGACAGGGTGGGGACCGGGGAGCTGTTTTTT. Amino acid sequence: CASSSHPDRVGTGELFF.